Listed here are 30 T cell receptor beta chains from one sample, sequenced in a study of cytomegalovirus exposure and HLA in healthy donors. The PCR was carried out with 60 Vbeta primers and 13 Jbeta primers. Libraries were prepared by immunoSEQ multiplex PCR; TCRdb keeps only in-frame clonotypes and omits some of them. The table lists under 40,000 clones, 85% to 95% of them singletons. Sample: PBMCs. The receptors come from a woman in her late teens or twenties in good health and CMV-seronegative.

The chain joins TRBV11-3 to TRBJ2-3; D gene ambiguous. The CDR3 contains 14 residues. CDR1 is SGHNT, CDR2 YENEEA, per germline. Trimming shortened V by 6 bases and J by 0 bases, and 10 bases separated the two germline ends. The CDR3 DNA sequence: TGTGCCAGCAGTCCCGGGTATAGCACAGATACGCAGTATTTT. Translating gives CASSPGYSTDTQYF.

The chain recombines TRBV5-1 with TRBJ1-1, with TRBD1 identical over 7 bases. Germline V gives CDR1 SGHRS, CDR2 YFSETQ. The trim removed 2 bases at V and 4 bases at J, leaving 11 bases unmatched. The length of the CDR3 is 16 residues. In DNA form, the CDR3 reads TGCGCCAGCAGCTTCGGCCAGGGGGGAAGGCCCACTGAAGCTTTCTTT. It codes for CASSFGQGGRPTEAFF.

The chain carries TRBV7-3 and TRBJ1-1; no clear D gene. Per the germline V gene, CDR1 is SGHTA and CDR2 is FQGTGA. The CDR3 totals 15 residues. Deletions cut 2 bases from V and 6 bases from J, with 16 bases between. CDR3 DNA: TGTGCCAGCAGCTTACGGGCGGAGGCGGGCGCTGAAGCTTTCTTT. Translation gives CASSLRAEAGAEAFF.

V and J are TRBV9 and TRBJ1-3; a weak D match, TRBD1 (6 bases). Looked up from germline, CDR1 is SGDLS and CDR2 is YYNGEE. The germline V and J ends were trimmed by 0 bases and 3 bases, with 16 bases remaining between them. CDR3 length: 17 amino acids. The CDR3 sequence: CASSVGRGGTGGNTIYF. CDR3 DNA sequence: TGTGCCAGCAGCGTAGGAAGGGGGGGGACCGGTGGAAACACCATATATTTT.

About this clone itself: It is likely a read error, because the conserved phenylalanine at the end of the CDR3 is missing. V and J are TRBV27 and TRBJ2-7; TRBD1 aligns across 8 bases. Germline lookup yields CDR1 MNHEY and CDR2 SMNVEV (reference sequence). J lost 5 bases, V lost 5 bases, and 2 bases had no gene match. This CDR3 contains 12 residues. Here the CDR3 reads CASSGQGHEQYL. The CDR3 DNA follows: TGTGCCAGCAGTGGACAGGGTCACGAGCAGTACCTC.

The chain has TRBV6-5 and TRBJ2-7; D is perhaps TRBD1 (6 bases). The CDR3 loop spans 15 amino acids. Germline loops: CDR1 MNHEY, CDR2 SVGAGI. The ends were cut back, 0 bases at V and 0 bases at J, with 9 bases in the middle. The CDR3 nucleotides read TGTGCCAGCAGTTACTCTGCGGACAGCTCCTACGAGCAGTACTTC. This encodes CASSYSADSSYEQYF.

The chain has TRBV7-2 and TRBJ2-5; 11 positions agree with TRBD2. The DNA end is a closer match to TRBJ2-7, so the J assignment may be wrong. Per the germline V gene, CDR1 is SGHTA and CDR2 is FQGNSA. The CDR3 runs 15 residues. This CDR3 is CASSYLAGGPYEQYF. Here the CDR3 DNA reads TGTGCCAGCAGCTACCTAGCGGGGGGCCCTTACGAGCAGTACTTC.

The V gene is TRBV18, the J gene TRBJ1-2; 7 nucleotides align to TRBD1. V dropped 2 bases and J dropped 4; count of bases not matched to a gene: 7. The length of the CDR3 is 15 residues. Germline assignment: CDR1 KGHSH and CDR2 LQKENI. CDR3 sequence (DNA): TGTGCCAGCTCACCAAAGGGACAGAAGTTCTATGGCTACACCTTC. It yields the protein CASSPKGQKFYGYTF.

The gene calls are TRBV7-6 and TRBJ1-4, with D unresolved. The germline V gene has CDR1 SGHVS and CDR2 FNYEAQ. CDR3 size: 15 residues. V was trimmed by 0 bases and J by 7 bases, leaving 12 bases between them. CDR3 sequence (DNA): TGTGCCAGCAGCTTAGCCCAACGGAGGACTGAAAAACTGTTTTTT. Translating gives CASSLAQRRTEKLFF.

The chain couples TRBV27 to TRBJ1-5; TRBD1 might be the D (5 bases). Per the germline V gene, CDR1 is MNHEY and CDR2 is SMNVEV (reference sequence). V was pared by 11 bases and J by 5 bases, with 25 bases between. The CDR3 runs 16 residues. The CDR3 DNA sequence: TGTGCCTCGTCTGCCCTGGGGGACGGGGGGGATCAGCCCCAGCATTTT. This encodes CASSALGDGGDQPQHF.

The rearrangement joins TRBV2 to TRBJ2-7; 8 bases line up with TRBD2. After removal of 1 base from V and 4 bases from J, the junction contained 6 bases not matched to a gene. Germline lookup yields CDR1 SNHLY and CDR2 FYNNEI. The CDR3 loop spans 15 amino acids. The CDR3 sequence: CASSEEGTRKYEQYF. CDR3 coding DNA: TGTGCCAGCAGTGAAGAGGGGACTAGGAAATACGAGCAGTACTTC.

The J gene is TRBJ2-7, the V gene TRBV4-1; the D gene is possibly TRBD2 (7 bases). The CDR3 spans 19 residues. In germline, CDR1 is MGHRA, CDR2 YSYEKL. The V end lost 4 bases, the J end lost 7 bases, and 32 bases lay between the germline ends. The CDR3 DNA follows: TGCGCCAGCAGCCGAGGGGCCAAGGGGGAGGGACGCTCTTGGGGGGAGCAGTACTTC. Protein sequence: CASSRGAKGEGRSWGEQYF.

This sequence joins TRBV5-6 and TRBJ2-7; tentatively, D is TRBD1 (7 bases). The CDR3 has 14 amino acids. V dropped 0 bases and J dropped 4 bases, with 11 bases sitting between them. The germline CDR1 and CDR2 sequences are SGHDT and YYEEEE. CDR3 DNA: TGTGCCAGCAGCTTGGACAGGGGAGGATACGAGCAGTACTTC. Protein product: CASSLDRGGYEQYF.

The rearrangement uses TRBV10-3 and TRBJ2-6, with D possibly matching TRBD2 (6 bases). The CDR3 sequence is 16 residues long. The V gene's germline CDR1 is ENHRY and CDR2 SYGVKD. Trimming stripped 3 bases from V and 0 bases from J, with 9 bases between. The CDR3 reads CAISERGSSGANVLTF. Written as DNA, the CDR3 is TGTGCCATCAGTGAACGGGGGAGCTCTGGGGCCAACGTCCTGACTTTC.

The rearrangement uses TRBV7-3 and TRBJ2-2, with TRBD2 matching over 11 bases. CDR3 length: 18 residues. The junction had 8 bases not matched to a gene; V was cut back by 2 bases and J by 3 bases. Germline V lookup: CDR1 SGHTA, CDR2 FQGTGA. This CDR3 is CASSLLYSGRADTGELFF. The CDR3 region has the DNA TGTGCCAGCAGCTTATTGTATAGCGGGAGGGCCGACACCGGGGAGCTGTTTTTT.

This clone was counted only a few times. The chain employs TRBV30 and TRBJ2-5; 7 bases map to TRBD2. The germline V gene encodes CDR1 GTSNPN and CDR2 SVGIG (reference sequence). The CDR3 has 16 residues. The junction had 14 bases not matched to a gene; V was cut back by 0 bases and J by 7 bases. The CDR3 loop is CAWSVKSSGGGGTQYF. Here the CDR3 DNA reads TGTGCCTGGAGTGTAAAATCTTCGGGAGGCGGGGGGACCCAGTACTTC.

This clone was observed once. V usage is TRBV9 and J usage is TRBJ2-3, with TRBD2 identical over 14 bases. Germline loops: CDR1 SGDLS, CDR2 YYNGEE. CDR3 length: 18 residues. Trimming removed 0 bases from V and 5 bases from J; junction bases left unmatched: 8. CDR3 amino acids: CASSVETSGRALIDTQYF. CDR3 DNA sequence: TGTGCCAGCAGCGTAGAGACTAGCGGGAGGGCCTTGATAGATACGCAGTATTTT.

The sample holds one count of this clone. This rearrangement joins TRBV7-7 to TRBJ2-1; TRBD2 matches at 12 bases. The ends lost 1 base at V and 5 bases at J; junction bases unmatched: 12. Germline V lookup: CDR1 SSHAT, CDR2 FNYEAQ (reference sequence). The CDR3 length is 19 residues. This CDR3 reads CASSLVPSGRANENNEQFF. The DNA for the CDR3 is TGTGCCAGCAGCTTAGTCCCTAGCGGGAGGGCCAATGAAAACAATGAGCAGTTCTTC.

In this sample, this clone turned up a few times. The V call is TRBV18, the J call TRBJ2-1, with D tentatively TRBD1 (5 bases). Trimming took off 2 bases at V and 9 bases at J, with 11 bases between the two ends. Germline CDR1 reads KGHSH; CDR2 reads LQKENI. The CDR3 is 13 amino acids. The CDR3 bases are TGTGCCAGCTCACCAGAAGGAAGGGGTGAGCAGTTCTTC. The encoded protein is CASSPEGRGEQFF.

The V call is TRBV9, the J call TRBJ2-4; the match to TRBD2 covers 13 bases. CDR3 length equals 16 residues. Germline V CDR1 and CDR2: SGDLS, YYNGEE. V lost 0 bases to trimming and J lost 3 bases; unmatched junction nucleotides: 0. The CDR3 DNA reads as TGTGCCAGCAGCGTAGGGACTAGCGGGAGCAAAAACATTCAGTACTTC. This encodes CASSVGTSGSKNIQYF.

The chain uses TRBV6-5 and TRBJ1-1; D uncertain. Germline CDR1 is MNHEY and CDR2 is SVGAGI. This CDR3 is built from 13 residues. V dropped 6 bases and J dropped 5 bases, with 13 bases sitting between them. The CDR3 DNA reads TGTGCCAGCAGCCGACGGGTCTCGACTGAAGCTTTCTTT. Amino acids: CASSRRVSTEAFF.

The chain is built from TRBV6-5 and TRBJ2-5; 7 nucleotides match TRBD1. Germline trimming cut 8 bases from V and 9 bases from J; bases unmatched to any gene: 12. CDR3 length: 13 residues. Germline V gene lookup returns CDR1 MNHEY and CDR2 SVGAGI. The CDR3 DNA follows: TGTGCCAGCCGCCCGTTTGAGGGGGCCGCCCAGTACTTC. Protein product: CASRPFEGAAQYF.

V gene TRBV29-1 combines with J gene TRBJ2-1; 7 bases are a match to TRBD2. V lost 7 bases, J lost 5 bases, and 11 bases stayed unmatched. The CDR3 runs 14 residues. CDR1 is SQVTM, CDR2 ANQGSEA, per germline. The CDR3: CSASWREYNNEQFF. In DNA form, the CDR3 reads TGCAGCGCATCCTGGCGGGAGTATAACAATGAGCAGTTCTTC.

The genes are TRBV7-9 and TRBJ2-7, with 9 bases matching TRBD1. Looked up from germline, CDR1 is SEHNR and CDR2 is FQNEAQ (reference sequence). The CDR3 is 15 amino acids. V was clipped by 5 bases and J by 5 bases; unmatched bases: 10. CDR3 protein: CASSRRQGGFDEQYF. In nucleotides, the CDR3 is TGTGCCAGCAGCCGTCGACAGGGGGGCTTCGACGAGCAGTACTTC.

The V call is TRBV28, the J call TRBJ2-2, with TRBD1 matching 9 bases. CDR3 size: 16 residues. Germline trimming cut 5 bases from V and 1 base from J; bases unmatched to any gene: 5. Germline CDR1 reads MDHEN; CDR2 reads SYDVKM. The chain's CDR3 is CASSTQGAGNTGELFF. CDR3 nucleotides: TGTGCCAGCAGTACACAGGGGGCGGGGAACACCGGGGAGCTGTTTTTT.

The chain carries TRBV28 and TRBJ2-3; the match to TRBD2 covers 15 bases. Germline V lookup: CDR1 MDHEN, CDR2 SYDVKM. J gave up 7 bases and V 6 bases, and 8 bases lay outside the gene matches. The CDR3 contains 16 residues. Here the CDR3 DNA reads TGTGCCAGCAGCTCGACCGGGACTAGCGGGAGGTATACGCAGTATTTT. Translated, it gives CASSSTGTSGRYTQYF.

The chain links TRBV7-3 to TRBJ2-7; 13 bases align to TRBD2. CDR3 length: 18 residues. V gave up 4 bases and J gave up 3 bases; unmatched junction bases: 12. CDR1 is SGHTA and CDR2 is FQGTGA in the germline V gene. DNA of the CDR3: TGTGCCAGCAGCTCCGGGGGGGTTGGACTAGCGGGAGTCTACGAGCAGTACTTC. Amino acids: CASSSGGVGLAGVYEQYF.

The rearrangement uses TRBV5-4 and TRBJ1-3; D may be TRBD1 (6 bases). The germline gives CDR1 SGHNT, CDR2 YYREEE (reference sequence). The V and J ends lost 0 bases and 0 bases respectively, with 7 bases between them. This CDR3 is built from 15 residues. The CDR3 DNA reads TGTGCCAGCAGCTTGGGGGGGCCCTCTGGAAACACCATATATTTT. Translation: CASSLGGPSGNTIYF.

The chain links TRBV30 to TRBJ1-4; TRBD1 matches at 7 bases. The CDR3 sequence is 15 residues long. Germline V gene data show CDR1 as GTSNPN and CDR2 as SVGIG (reference sequence). J gave up 7 bases and V 0 bases, and 8 bases lay outside the gene matches. The CDR3 nucleotides read TGTGCCTGGAGTGTACCTGGGGCAGGGGGTGAAAAACTGTTTTTT. This codes for CAWSVPGAGGEKLFF. Full variable domain (missing parts from reference TRBV30 and TRBJ1-4): SQTIHQWPATLVQPVGSPLSLECTVEGTSNPNLYWYRQAAGRGLQLLFYSVGIGQISSEVPQNLSASRPQDRQFILSSKKLLLSDSGFYLCAWSVPGAGGEKLFFGSGTQLSVL.

The chain carries TRBV5-4 and TRBJ2-5, with 10 bases identical to TRBD2. V lost 0 bases, J lost 11 bases, and 13 bases stayed unmatched. The CDR3 sequence is 16 residues long. The germline V gene has CDR1 SGHNT and CDR2 YYREEE (reference sequence). For the CDR3, the DNA is TGTGCCAGCAGCTTGGGAGGGCTAGCGGGAGTAGGTGAGCAGTACTTC. Its protein product is CASSLGGLAGVGEQYF.